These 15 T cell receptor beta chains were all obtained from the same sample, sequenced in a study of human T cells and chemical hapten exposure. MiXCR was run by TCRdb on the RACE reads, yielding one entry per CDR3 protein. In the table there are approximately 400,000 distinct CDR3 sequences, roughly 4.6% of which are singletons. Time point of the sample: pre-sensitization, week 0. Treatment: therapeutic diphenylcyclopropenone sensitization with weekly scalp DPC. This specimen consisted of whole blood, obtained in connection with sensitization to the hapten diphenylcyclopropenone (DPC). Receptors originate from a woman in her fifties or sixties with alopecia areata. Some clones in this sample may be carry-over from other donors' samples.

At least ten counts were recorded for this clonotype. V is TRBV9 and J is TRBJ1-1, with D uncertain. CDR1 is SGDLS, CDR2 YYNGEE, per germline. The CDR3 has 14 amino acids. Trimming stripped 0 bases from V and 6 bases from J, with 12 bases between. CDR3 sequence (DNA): TGTGCCAGCAGCGTAGGTCAAATTGGAGCTGAAGCTTTCTTT. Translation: CASSVGQIGAEAFF.

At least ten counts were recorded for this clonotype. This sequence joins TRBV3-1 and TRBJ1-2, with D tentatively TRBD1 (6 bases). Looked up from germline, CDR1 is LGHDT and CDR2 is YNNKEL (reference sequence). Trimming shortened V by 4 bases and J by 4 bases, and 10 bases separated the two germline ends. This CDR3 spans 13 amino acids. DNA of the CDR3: TGTGCCAGCAGCCCCGGGACAACCTATGGCTACACCTTC. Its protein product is CASSPGTTYGYTF.

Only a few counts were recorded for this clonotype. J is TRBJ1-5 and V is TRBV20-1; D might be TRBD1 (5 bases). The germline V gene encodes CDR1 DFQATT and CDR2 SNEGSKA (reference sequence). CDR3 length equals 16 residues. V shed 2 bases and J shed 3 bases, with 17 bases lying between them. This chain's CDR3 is CSARFPEGGTNQPQHF. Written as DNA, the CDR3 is TGCAGTGCTAGATTTCCCGAGGGAGGGACCAATCAGCCCCAGCATTTT.

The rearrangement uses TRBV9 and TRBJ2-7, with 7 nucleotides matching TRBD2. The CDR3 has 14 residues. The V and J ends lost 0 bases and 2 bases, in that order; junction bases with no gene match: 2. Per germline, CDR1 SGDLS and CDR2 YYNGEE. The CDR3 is CASSVAGGTYEQYF. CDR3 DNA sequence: TGTGCCAGCAGCGTAGCCGGGGGGACCTACGAGCAGTACTTC. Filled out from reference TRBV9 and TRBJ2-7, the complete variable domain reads DSGVTQTPKHLITATGQRVTLRCSPRSGDLSVYWYQQSLDQGLQFLIQYYNGEERAKGNILERFSAQQFPDLHSELNLSSLELGDSALYFCASSVAGGTYEQYFGPGTRLTVT.

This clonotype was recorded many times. CDR3 in amino acids: CSVGRRTRSYNEQFF. In DNA, the CDR3 is TGCAGCGTTGGAAGGCGGACGCGTTCCTACAATGAGCAGTTCTTC. This rearrangement joins TRBV29-1 to TRBJ2-1, with unresolved D. The V gene's germline CDR1 is SQVTM and CDR2 ANQGSEA. V shed 4 bases and J shed 1 base, with 14 bases lying between them. This CDR3 has 15 amino acids.

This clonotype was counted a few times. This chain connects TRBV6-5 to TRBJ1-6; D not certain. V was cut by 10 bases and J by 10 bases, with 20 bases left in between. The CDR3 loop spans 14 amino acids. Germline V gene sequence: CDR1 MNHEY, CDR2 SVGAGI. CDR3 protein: CATRGRYPHSPLHF. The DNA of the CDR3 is TGTGCCACCCGAGGACGTTACCCCCACTCACCCCTCCACTTT.

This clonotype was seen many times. Here the CDR3 reads CASSQEERLTDTQYF. The CDR3 nucleotides are TGCGCCAGCAGCCAAGAGGAGCGGCTCACAGATACGCAGTATTTT. The rearrangement links TRBV4-1 to TRBJ2-3; TRBD2 might be the D (5 bases). V gave up 0 bases and J gave up 2 bases, with 9 bases separating them. This CDR3 comprises 15 residues. The germline V gene has CDR1 MGHRA and CDR2 YSYEKL.

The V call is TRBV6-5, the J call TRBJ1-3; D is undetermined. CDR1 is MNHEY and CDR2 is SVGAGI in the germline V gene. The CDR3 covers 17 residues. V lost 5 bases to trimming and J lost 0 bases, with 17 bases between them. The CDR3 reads CASSQSPRPSSGNTIYF. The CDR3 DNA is TGTGCCAGCAGTCAAAGCCCCCGCCCCAGCTCTGGAAACACCATATATTTT.

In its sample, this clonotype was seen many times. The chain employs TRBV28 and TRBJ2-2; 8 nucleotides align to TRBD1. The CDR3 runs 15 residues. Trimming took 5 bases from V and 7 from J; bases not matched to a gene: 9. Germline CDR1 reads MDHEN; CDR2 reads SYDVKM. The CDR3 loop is CASSKYDRGGGELFF. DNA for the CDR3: TGTGCCAGCAGTAAATACGACAGGGGAGGCGGGGAGCTGTTTTTT.

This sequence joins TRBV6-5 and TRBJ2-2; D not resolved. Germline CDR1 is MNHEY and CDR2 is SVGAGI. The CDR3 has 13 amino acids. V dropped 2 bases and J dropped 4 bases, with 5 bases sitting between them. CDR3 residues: CASSYGVTGELFF. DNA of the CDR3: TGTGCCAGCAGTTACGGAGTCACCGGGGAGCTGTTTTTT.

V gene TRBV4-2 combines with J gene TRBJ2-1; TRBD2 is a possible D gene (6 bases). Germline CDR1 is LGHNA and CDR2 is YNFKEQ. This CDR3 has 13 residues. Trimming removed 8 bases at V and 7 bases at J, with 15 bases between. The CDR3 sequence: CASGRSLRNEQFF. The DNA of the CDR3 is TGTGCCAGCGGGAGGTCCCTTCGTAATGAGCAGTTCTTC.

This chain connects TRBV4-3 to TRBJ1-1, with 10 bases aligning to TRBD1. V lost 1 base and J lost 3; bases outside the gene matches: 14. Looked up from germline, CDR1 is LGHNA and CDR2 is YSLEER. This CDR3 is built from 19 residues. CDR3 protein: CASSQGILRQGAYDTEAFF. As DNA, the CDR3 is TGCGCCAGCAGCCAAGGGATCCTTCGACAGGGGGCCTACGACACTGAAGCTTTCTTT.

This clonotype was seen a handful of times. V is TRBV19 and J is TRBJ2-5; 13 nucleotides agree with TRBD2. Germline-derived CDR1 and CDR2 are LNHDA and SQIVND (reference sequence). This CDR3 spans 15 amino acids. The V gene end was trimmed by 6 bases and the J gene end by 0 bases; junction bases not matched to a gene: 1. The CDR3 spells CASRGLAGNQETQYF. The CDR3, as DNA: TGTGCCAGTAGGGGACTAGCGGGGAACCAAGAGACCCAGTACTTC.

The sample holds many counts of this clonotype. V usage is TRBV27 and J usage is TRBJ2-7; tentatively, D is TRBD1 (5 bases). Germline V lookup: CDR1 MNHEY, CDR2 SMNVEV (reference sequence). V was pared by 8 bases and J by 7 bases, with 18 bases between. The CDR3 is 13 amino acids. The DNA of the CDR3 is TGTGCCAGCGCCCTCCAGGGAAGGCGGGAGCAGTACTTC. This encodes CASALQGRREQYF.

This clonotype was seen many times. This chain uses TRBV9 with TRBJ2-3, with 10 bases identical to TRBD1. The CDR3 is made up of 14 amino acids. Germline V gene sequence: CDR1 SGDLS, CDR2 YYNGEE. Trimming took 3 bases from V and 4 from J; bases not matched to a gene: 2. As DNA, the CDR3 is TGTGCCAGCAGCGCCGGACAGGGGGCAGATACGCAGTATTTT. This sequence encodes CASSAGQGADTQYF.